The 31 T cell receptor beta chains in this list originate from one sample, sequenced in a study of T cell clonotyping in hematopoietic cell transplantation. Method: immunoSEQ multiplex PCR; TCRdb's copy keeps in-frame clones and lacks some. The data show 13,000 or so clones, 80% to 95% seen once. Sequencing used PBMCs, obtained 100 days after allogeneic stem cell transplant. These receptors all stem from a female patient aged 45 to 65 who had an allogeneic stem cell transplant from an unrelated donor, so the T cells may come from the graft donor. Some clones in this sample may be carry-over from other donors' samples.

This chain connects TRBV6-1 to TRBJ1-2; the D gene is possibly TRBD1 (5 bases). CDR1 is MNHNS and CDR2 is SASEGT in the germline V gene. This CDR3 spans 15 amino acids. V gave up 1 base and J gave up 4 bases, with 13 bases separating them. The CDR3 sequence is CASSEEAGTFYGYTF. CDR3 DNA: TGTGCCAGCAGTGAAGAGGCAGGGACCTTCTATGGCTACACCTTC.

The chain recombines TRBV5-4 with TRBJ2-5, with D possibly TRBD2 on 5 matching bases. Trimming shortened V by 4 bases and J by 5 bases, and 15 bases separated the two germline ends. The CDR3 consists of 14 residues. CDR1 is SGHNT and CDR2 is YYREEE in the germline V gene (reference sequence). As DNA, the CDR3 is TGTGCCAGCAGCATAAGGACGGAGCGGGAGACCCAGTACTTC. Translation gives CASSIRTERETQYF.

This chain links TRBV14 with TRBJ1-1; no reliable D call. The CDR3 runs to 13 residues. V was clipped by 1 base and J by 6 bases, with 9 bases between them. Germline CDR1 reads SGHDN; CDR2 reads FVKESK. CDR3 sequence: CASSQVDGAEAFF. In DNA, the CDR3 is TGTGCCAGCAGCCAAGTGGACGGTGCTGAAGCTTTCTTT.

V and J are TRBV7-9 and TRBJ1-2, with D hard to call. V gave up 5 bases and J gave up 4 bases, with 17 bases separating them. The CDR3 is 15 residues long. Germline V gene sequence: CDR1 SEHNR, CDR2 FQNEAQ (reference sequence). In DNA form, the CDR3 reads TGTGCCAGCAGCCCCTCGACGGCACCGGGCTATGGCTACACCTTC. Translation: CASSPSTAPGYGYTF.

The chain joins TRBV11-2 to TRBJ1-1; D is perhaps TRBD1 (6 bases). V shed 4 bases and J shed 6 bases, with 18 bases lying between them. There are 15 residues in the CDR3. Germline values: CDR1 SGHAT, CDR2 FQNNGV. Written as DNA, the CDR3 is TGTGCCAGCAGCTCCGTCTTCCAGGGGCAATCTGAAGCTTTCTTT. Protein: CASSSVFQGQSEAFF.

The rearrangement uses TRBV28 and TRBJ2-5; 8 bases are shared with TRBD1. The CDR3 consists of 13 residues. V was clipped by 8 bases and J by 4 bases; unmatched bases: 6. CDR1 and CDR2 from the germline V gene are MDHEN and SYDVKM. CDR3 nucleotides: TGTGCCAGCGATACAGGGGGACCAGAGACCCAGTACTTC. Translating it yields CASDTGGPETQYF.

J is TRBJ1-5 and V is TRBV6-5; the D is unclear. Trimming stripped 2 bases from V and 0 bases from J, with 5 bases between. The length of the CDR3 is 14 residues. CDR1 is MNHEY and CDR2 is SVGAGI in the germline V gene. CDR3 residues: CASSYKYSNQPQHF. The CDR3 bases are TGTGCCAGCAGTTACAAGTATAGCAATCAGCCCCAGCATTTT.

The chain combines TRBV5-1 with TRBJ1-3; a weak D match, TRBD1 (6 bases). The ends were cut back, 3 bases at V and 0 bases at J, with 13 bases in the middle. The CDR3 runs 16 residues. Germline V gene data show CDR1 as SGHRS and CDR2 as YFSETQ. CDR3 bases: TGCGCCAGCAGCTCCTCGGCGGGGGCCTCTGGAAACACCATATATTTT. The encoded protein is CASSSSAGASGNTIYF.

V is TRBV7-9 and J is TRBJ2-1; TRBD2 aligns across 13 bases. V lost 1 base and J lost 9; bases outside the gene matches: 6. This CDR3 spans 16 amino acids. Germline CDR1 SEHNR, CDR2 FQNEAQ (reference sequence). The CDR3 DNA follows: TGTGCCAGCAGCTTAGGGACTAGCGGGAGCCAAGGTGAGCAGTTCTTC. It translates to CASSLGTSGSQGEQFF.

The J gene is TRBJ2-1, the V gene TRBV29-1; tentative D call: TRBD2 (6 bases). The CDR3 length is 12 residues. V was pared by 7 bases and J by 8 bases, with 15 bases between. The germline V gene has CDR1 SQVTM and CDR2 ANQGSEA. In nucleotides, the CDR3 is TGCAGCGCCGAGTCGGGGGTCGATGAGCAGTTCTTC. It yields the protein CSAESGVDEQFF.

This chain links TRBV27 with TRBJ1-2; possible D gene TRBD1, 6 bases. V lost 5 bases, J lost 1 base, and 17 bases lay in between. This CDR3 has 16 amino acids. Looked up from germline, CDR1 is MNHEY and CDR2 is SMNVEV (reference sequence). The CDR3 region is CASSPLDSRLNYGYTF. The CDR3 bases are TGTGCCAGCAGTCCGTTGGACAGTCGCCTTAACTATGGCTACACCTTC.

The sample holds one count of this clone. The chain carries TRBV28 and TRBJ2-1, with 7 bases lining up with TRBD1. CDR1 MDHEN and CDR2 SYDVKM come from the germline V gene. Trimming at V came to 5 bases and at J to 7 bases, leaving 5 bases not matched to a gene. The CDR3 covers 13 residues. The CDR3 DNA reads as TGTGCCAGCAGTGAGGGGGCGCGAAATGAGCAGTTCTTC. Its translation: CASSEGARNEQFF.

The V gene is TRBV6-6, the J gene TRBJ2-1; D may be TRBD2 (6 bases). V lost 6 bases and J lost 7, with 10 bases in between. The CDR3 runs 12 residues. Germline loops: CDR1 MNHNY, CDR2 SVGAGI (reference sequence). The CDR3 coding sequence is TGTGCCAGCAGCAGACTAGTAAATGAGCAGTTCTTC. It translates to CASSRLVNEQFF.

V usage is TRBV29-1 and J usage is TRBJ1-1; D is possibly TRBD1 (5 bases). The CDR3 length is 13 residues. Germline V gene sequence: CDR1 SQVTM, CDR2 ANQGSEA. V lost 3 bases and J 0 bases, leaving 8 bases between the germline ends. As DNA, the CDR3 is TGCAGCGTTGAGAGGGGCGTGAACACTGAAGCTTTCTTT. This sequence encodes CSVERGVNTEAFF.

The CDR3 nucleotides read TGTGCCAGCAGTTACGGGACAGTCCCCTACGAGCAGTACTTC. Protein sequence: CASSYGTVPYEQYF. V usage is TRBV6-5 and J usage is TRBJ2-7; 7 positions match TRBD1. Germline-derived CDR1 and CDR2 are MNHEY and SVGAGI. There are 14 residues in the CDR3. Losses at the gene ends were 2 bases for V and 2 bases for J; bases not matched to a gene: 3.

The sample holds a few counts of this clone. The chain couples TRBV27 to TRBJ2-7; 7 positions match TRBD1. The CDR3 has 15 amino acids. The V and J ends lost 1 base and 6 bases, in that order; junction bases with no gene match: 9. Germline loops: CDR1 MNHEY, CDR2 SMNVEV (reference sequence). CDR3 DNA: TGTGCCAGCAGTTTATACGGGACAGTAGAGGTCGAGCAGTACTTC. Protein: CASSLYGTVEVEQYF.

In this sample, this clone turned up once. The rearrangement links TRBV7-2 to TRBJ1-3; D remains ambiguous. The CDR3 spans 12 residues. Looked up from germline, CDR1 is SGHTA and CDR2 is FQGNSA. V was clipped by 5 bases and J by 3 bases, with 5 bases between them. CDR3 in amino acids: CASSRIGNTIYF. The DNA of the CDR3 is TGTGCCAGCAGCCGCATTGGAAACACCATATATTTT. The full variable domain, its missing parts supplied by reference TRBV7-2 and TRBJ1-3, is GAGVSQSPSNKVTEKGKDVELRCDPISGHTALYWYRQSLGQGLEFLIYFQGNSAPDKSGLPSDRFSAERTGGSVSTLTIQRTQQEDSAVYLCASSRIGNTIYFGEGSWLTVV.

This rearrangement joins TRBV30 to TRBJ1-4; 9 bases are shared with TRBD1. CDR3 length equals 13 residues. Germline CDR1 is GTSNPN and CDR2 is SVGIG (reference sequence). The trim removed 4 bases at V and 8 bases at J, leaving 5 bases unmatched. The chain's CDR3 is CAWMTGGREKLFF. DNA for the CDR3: TGTGCCTGGATGACAGGGGGTCGGGAAAAACTGTTTTTT.

This clone was seen a single time. The rearrangement uses TRBV11-2 and TRBJ2-3; 8 bases are a match to TRBD2. Germline CDR1 is SGHAT and CDR2 is FQNNGV. J lost 4 bases, V lost 2 bases, and 5 bases had no gene match. The CDR3 totals 15 residues. CDR3 amino acids: CASSLIAGIPDTQYF. The DNA of the CDR3 is TGTGCCAGCAGCTTAATAGCGGGGATACCAGATACGCAGTATTTT.

In this sample, this clone turned up once. The chain has TRBV6-1 and TRBJ1-1; weak D call: TRBD1 (5 bases). V lost 5 bases and J 0 bases, leaving 10 bases between the germline ends. Germline assignment: CDR1 MNHNS and CDR2 SASEGT. The CDR3 is 14 amino acids. CDR3 sequence: CASSRQTMNTEAFF. CDR3 coding DNA: TGTGCCAGCAGTCGACAGACCATGAACACTGAAGCTTTCTTT.

The rearrangement uses TRBV7-8 and TRBJ1-1; 7 bases line up with TRBD1. This CDR3 region has 15 residues. V was clipped by 4 bases and J by 0 bases; unmatched bases: 5. Germline V gene sequence: CDR1 SGHVS, CDR2 FQNEAQ. As DNA, the CDR3 is TGTGCCAGCAGCTGGGGACAGCTACTGAACACTGAAGCTTTCTTT. This codes for CASSWGQLLNTEAFF. Together with reference TRBV7-8 and TRBJ1-1, the CDR3 gives the full variable domain: GAGVSQSPRYKVAKRGQDVALRCDPISGHVSLFWYQQALGQGPEFLTYFQNEAQLDKSGLPSDRFFAERPEGSVSTLKIQRTQQEDSAVYLCASSWGQLLNTEAFFGQGTRLTVV.

V is TRBV11-3 and J is TRBJ2-2, with 10 nucleotides matching TRBD1. Germline V gene data show CDR1 as SGHNT and CDR2 as YENEEA. CDR3 size: 17 residues. Trimming at V came to 0 bases and at J to 6 bases, leaving 7 bases not matched to a gene. CDR3 sequence: CASSLDWTGGFPGELFF. Written as DNA, the CDR3 is TGTGCCAGCAGCTTAGACTGGACAGGGGGATTTCCCGGGGAGCTGTTTTTT.

This chain joins TRBV18 and TRBJ2-7, with a possible D match to TRBD1 (5 bases). Trimming stripped 3 bases from V and 2 bases from J, with 14 bases between. Germline V gene lookup returns CDR1 KGHSH and CDR2 LQKENI. The CDR3 extends over 15 amino acids. CDR3 protein: CASSPAQGGPYEQYV. The CDR3, as DNA: TGTGCCAGCTCACCGGCGCAGGGTGGGCCCTACGAGCAGTACGTC.

The chain recombines TRBV2 with TRBJ1-6; D is undetermined. This CDR3 spans 12 amino acids. The germline V gene has CDR1 SNHLY and CDR2 FYNNEI. Trimming left V 3 bases short and J 10 bases short, with 7 bases between. The CDR3, as DNA: TGTGCCAGCAGTGACGATTCCTCACCCCTCCACTTT. This encodes CASSDDSSPLHF.

The rearrangement uses TRBV4-1 and TRBJ2-2; no firm D call. Germline CDR1 is MGHRA and CDR2 is YSYEKL. The CDR3 length is 14 residues. V dropped 3 bases and J dropped 4 bases, with 9 bases sitting between them. The CDR3 bases are TGCGCCAGCAGCCAGGGATGGATCACCGGGGAGCTGTTTTTT. This codes for CASSQGWITGELFF.

This sequence joins TRBV7-9 and TRBJ2-7; D possibly uses TRBD1 or TRBD2 (5 bases each). The CDR3 loop spans 17 amino acids. Trimming stripped 3 bases from V and 2 bases from J, with 20 bases between. The germline CDR1 and CDR2 sequences are SEHNR and FQNEAQ (reference sequence). CDR3 loop: CASSLAQGAVDAYEQYF. The CDR3 DNA follows: TGTGCCAGCAGCTTGGCCCAGGGAGCTGTGGACGCCTACGAGCAGTACTTC. The whole variable domain, filled in from reference TRBV7-9 and TRBJ2-7, reads DTGVSQNPRHKITKRGQNVTFRCDPISEHNRLYWYRQTLGQGPEFLTYFQNEAQLEKSRLLSDRFSAERPKGSFSTLEIQRTEQGDSAMYLCASSLAQGAVDAYEQYFGPGTRLTVT.

This clone turned up a few times. The chain couples TRBV7-9 to TRBJ1-2; D uncertain. The germline gives CDR1 SEHNR, CDR2 FQNEAQ (reference sequence). This CDR3 is built from 12 residues. V was pared by 7 bases and J by 4 bases, with 10 bases between. CDR3 amino acids: CASTLRGYGYTF. The CDR3 bases are TGTGCCAGCACCCTTAGAGGCTATGGCTACACCTTC.

V usage is TRBV7-2 and J usage is TRBJ2-5, with 10 bases fitting TRBD2. Germline CDR1 SGHTA, CDR2 FQGNSA. Trimming at V came to 4 bases and at J to 2 bases, leaving 4 bases not matched to a gene. This CDR3 is built from 15 residues. The CDR3 sequence: CASSSERGGQETQYF. CDR3 in DNA: TGTGCCAGCAGCTCCGAGCGGGGGGGTCAAGAGACCCAGTACTTC.

This clone was picked up one time. The chain links TRBV5-1 to TRBJ2-7; perhaps TRBD1 as D (6 bases). The CDR3 is made up of 14 amino acids. V was trimmed by 3 bases and J by 5 bases, leaving 15 bases between them. Germline V gene sequence: CDR1 SGHRS, CDR2 YFSETQ. This CDR3 reads CASSYQQGPHEQYF. Here the CDR3 DNA reads TGCGCCAGCAGCTACCAACAGGGTCCCCACGAGCAGTACTTC.

The rearrangement links TRBV6-5 to TRBJ2-3, with D hard to call. CDR1 MNHEY and CDR2 SVGAGI come from the germline V gene. With 6 bases removed from V and 2 bases from J, the gap between germline ends came to 9 bases. The CDR3 runs to 13 residues. CDR3 DNA sequence: TGTGCCAGCAGGCACGGTCTCACAGATACGCAGTATTTT. Translation: CASRHGLTDTQYF.

This chain links TRBV2 with TRBJ2-2; TRBD2 matches at 15 bases. Germline assignment: CDR1 SNHLY and CDR2 FYNNEI. The V and J ends lost 6 bases and 2 bases, in that order; junction bases with no gene match: 10. This CDR3 spans 19 amino acids. DNA for the CDR3: TGTGCCAGCAGCCAAGGAGGGACTAGCGGGGGGTTAAACACCGGGGAGCTGTTTTTT. This translates into CASSQGGTSGGLNTGELFF.